This T cell receptor beta chain is drawn from a study of shared clonotypes between healthy human individuals. Study-wide context: Sampling drew on donors who were a couple of women and a few men aged 18 to 49. Three plates each covered CD4 naive and memory; CD8 naive two, CD8 memory one. The study, taken as a whole, reports: On the whole, naive subsets had larger estimated richness than memory subsets had.

V shed 2 bases and J shed 0 bases, with 11 bases lying between them. The length of the CDR3 is 16 residues. Germline V lookup: CDR1 SGHRS, CDR2 YFSETQ. Points on this clone: What it binds is unknown.

In the original processing: Sequence data from immunoSEQ were junction-only and lacked quality scores; consequently, filtering differed. The repertoire was sequenced with immunoSEQ multiplex PCR; TCRdb's copy has only in-frame clones and lacks some. V, J and clone size were drawn from that table, and D and trimming were deduced from the DNA. The profile shows about 2 million clones, roughly 94% of them singletons. This chain uses TRBV5-1 with TRBJ1-4; D is unclear. The specimen sequenced was naive CD4+ T cells sorted from blood. Subset denoted: CD45RA+ positively selected. This TCR was sampled from a man aged 18 to 35 in good health. The CDR3 protein is CASSLWQAATNEKLFF. Written as DNA, the CDR3 is TGCGCCAGCAGCTTATGGCAGGCCGCAACTAATGAAAAACTGTTTTTT.